This T cell receptor beta chain was obtained from a study of T cell responses to AZD1222 COVID-19 vaccine (dated by TCRdb to the early 2020s). Describing the broader study: TCR sequencing covered some 250 trial participants: 200 to 220 given two doses of AZD1222 and about 26 given two doses of MenACWY control vaccine. Enrollment into the trials was organized by age into subgroups of 18-55, 56-69 and 70-plus years, and those subgroups contained roughly 140, 27 and 60 TCR-sequenced participants, respectively.

The CDR3 regions of human TCRbeta chains were analyzed by immunosequencing. The authors processed their data as follows. Repertoire TCRs were matched against a reference library of SARS-CoV-2-specific TCRs generated with the MIRA antigen-specificity platform. Breadth meant the fraction of unique TCRs that were SARS-CoV-2-associated, whereas depth meant the fraction of total T cells that were SARS-CoV-2-associated. Each spike-specific TCR was assigned to its reactive spike region and to a CD4 or CD8 class using the MIRA data. Log10-transformed breadth and depth values were compared by one-way ANOVA with Sidak's multiple comparisons tests. TCRdb stores this immuneACCESS table with in-frame sequences only. Part of the clones is absent; in the studies checked, under half of the shortfall reflects unresolved V genes, and no reason is known for the rest. That table gives V, J and clone size, and the DNA gave D and trimming. Across this sample there are tens of thousands of clones, with more than 75% seen only once. The ten most abundant clones make up around 18% of the sample.

General findings and caveats noted by the study authors: Because no samples from the day 14 peak response were available, repertoires could be characterized only after the peak T cell response. The 56-69-year group was small, and its depth increase did not reach significance, likely because of low power. Spike-specific TCR breadth and depth rose significantly after two AZD1222 doses compared with day 0 and with MenACWY recipients. Participants were mostly white British, with more females than males. The authors suggested clonal diversity may have been underestimated. Reportedly, almost half of the unique spike-specific TCRs recognized epitopes lying outside the regions that are mutated in the B.1.351 and B.1.1.7 variants. The whole spike protein was spanned by vaccine-associated CD4 TCRs, and dominant responses were seen in regions 160-218 and 743-854. Conclusions about previously exposed vaccinees were limited because only six AZD1222 recipients were SARS-CoV-2 seropositive at baseline.

As to this clone: Its antigen is not yet known. No qualities accompany the bases; no much larger clone lies one base away.

Clipping removes 11 bases from V and 6 bases from J, with 9 as the unmatched junction base count. The germline V gene sets CDR1 to MRHNA and CDR2 to SNTAGT. From its cysteine to its phenylalanine, the CDR3 spans 12 amino acids. CDR3 DNA only is kept here, 36 bases in frame from base 1. In the paper's terms, the time point label means: about 28 days (+/-7) after the second vaccine dose. Because spike-specific TCR depth and breadth did not differ between the two schedules, AZD1222 recipients who got a second dose at roughly 4 weeks were pooled with those who got a second dose at roughly 12 weeks. Vaccinee samples were obtained from the UK trials COV001 and COV002, which included a single-blind randomized controlled phase 2/3 trial of AZD1222 (ChAdOx1 nCoV-19) in healthy adults. Trial participant PBMC samples were collected at day 0 and day 28 after the second dose for TCRbeta chain sequencing.

The sequence is built from TRBV6-4 and TRBJ1-1; the central 7 bases match TRBD1. This TCR was recovered from an adult who received the AZD1222 COVID-19 vaccine. The sequences come from peripheral blood, collected 28 days after the second AZD1222 dose. The CDR3 protein: CAWQGGVSEAFF. The bases are TGTGCCTGGCAGGGGGGGGTCTCTGAAGCTTTCTTT.